The 14 T cell receptor beta chains below come from one sample, sequenced in a study of T cell responses to AZD1222 COVID-19 vaccine. This table comes from immunoSEQ multiplex PCR, and its TCRdb copy is limited to in-frame clones, with some not included. The table records around 130,000 clones, 70% to 90% of them present only once. The sequencing used peripheral blood, collected on day 0 of AZD1222 vaccination. The receptors here all came from an adult in good health.

This rearrangement joins TRBV27 to TRBJ2-7; 8 nucleotides line up with TRBD1. The CDR3 is made up of 14 amino acids. From germline, CDR1 is MNHEY and CDR2 SMNVEV (reference sequence). The V segment lost 3 bases and the J segment 7 bases; nucleotides outside the gene matches: 8. CDR3 DNA sequence: TGTGCCAGCAGTTTGTGGGGACAGGCTACTGAGCAGTACTTC. Amino acid sequence: CASSLWGQATEQYF.

The V and J genes are TRBV4-2 and TRBJ1-1; 7 bases fit TRBD1. The germline V gene has CDR1 LGHNA and CDR2 YNFKEQ. The ends lost 4 bases at V and 4 bases at J; junction bases unmatched: 9. The CDR3 consists of 15 residues. Written as DNA, the CDR3 is TGTGCCAGCAGCCCTCCCCAGGGGGAAGGCACTGAAGCTTTCTTT. It translates to CASSPPQGEGTEAFF.

The rearrangement uses TRBV28 and TRBJ1-2, with 9 bases aligning to TRBD1. This CDR3 region has 14 residues. Germline V gene lookup returns CDR1 MDHEN and CDR2 SYDVKM. With V trimmed by 7 bases and J by 4 bases, 7 bases remained unmatched. The CDR3 reads CASTLGQGLYGYTF. Here the CDR3 DNA reads TGTGCCAGCACCTTGGGACAGGGCCTCTATGGCTACACCTTC.

This sequence joins TRBV28 and TRBJ2-2, with 7 positions matching TRBD1. CDR3 length equals 14 residues. V trimming: 2 bases; J trimming: 8 bases; junction bases outside the gene matches: 5. CDR1 is MDHEN, CDR2 SYDVKM, per germline. The CDR3 nucleotides read TGTGCCAGCAGTTTAACAGGGGCCGGTGGGGAGCTGTTTTTT. Its protein product is CASSLTGAGGELFF.

The chain links TRBV7-3 to TRBJ1-5; a possible D gene is TRBD1 (6 bases). Between the trimmed V and J ends, which lost 5 bases and 5 bases, there was a span of 10 bases. The CDR3 loop spans 13 amino acids. Germline values: CDR1 SGHTA, CDR2 FQGTGA. Written as DNA, the CDR3 is TGTGCCAGCAGCCCGGACAGAGATCAGCCCCAGCATTTT. Amino acid sequence: CASSPDRDQPQHF.

The CDR3 bases are TGCGCCAGCACTAAACAGGGACACTCCTACGAGCAGTACTTC. Translation gives CASTKQGHSYEQYF. The rearrangement links TRBV10-2 to TRBJ2-7, with D possibly TRBD1 on 6 matching bases. The CDR3 consists of 14 residues. The V and J ends lost 7 bases and 0 bases respectively, with 13 bases between them. The germline V gene encodes CDR1 WSHSY and CDR2 SAAADI.

This rearrangement joins TRBV27 to TRBJ1-4, with 7 bases aligning to TRBD1. The length of the CDR3 is 15 residues. V gave up 8 bases and J gave up 8 bases; unmatched junction bases: 14. CDR1 is MNHEY and CDR2 is SMNVEV in the germline V gene (reference sequence). CDR3 DNA: TGTGCCAGCTCGAGAGGGGGCGCAGGATTAGAAAAACTGTTTTTT. The encoded protein is CASSRGGAGLEKLFF.

The V and J genes are TRBV24-1 and TRBJ2-1, with 12 nucleotides matching TRBD2. CDR3 length: 17 amino acids. The V segment lost 5 bases and the J segment 5 bases; nucleotides outside the gene matches: 9. Germline V lookup: CDR1 KGHDR, CDR2 SFDVKD. The CDR3: CATSVAGLAGFHNEQFF. CDR3 sequence (DNA): TGTGCCACCAGTGTTGCCGGACTAGCGGGGTTTCACAATGAGCAGTTCTTC.

This chain connects TRBV12-3 or TRBV12-4 to TRBJ2-7; D gene unclear. Trimming pared 6 bases from V and 6 bases from J, leaving 15 bases between. The CDR3 covers 13 residues. The CDR3 sequence is CASSRTTGREQYF. As DNA, the CDR3 is TGTGCCAGCAGCCGCACCACGGGCCGCGAGCAGTACTTC.

The chain uses TRBV14 and TRBJ1-2; D call uncertain. Germline assignment: CDR1 SGHDN and CDR2 FVKESK. The CDR3 consists of 13 residues. V was clipped by 0 bases and J by 12 bases, with 14 bases between them. CDR3 in amino acids: CASSQDIGSEDTF. CDR3 coding DNA: TGTGCCAGCAGCCAAGATATTGGGTCCGAAGACACCTTC.

The rearrangement joins TRBV5-4 to TRBJ2-7, with a possible D match to TRBD2 (7 bases). The germline gives CDR1 SGHNT, CDR2 YYREEE (reference sequence). This CDR3 has 15 amino acids. The V end was cut by 2 bases, the J end by 1 base, with 13 bases between. CDR3 coding DNA: TGTGCCAGCAGCTTCCCGGGGGGCGCGTCCTACGAGCAGTACTTC. Its protein product is CASSFPGGASYEQYF.

The chain couples TRBV7-2 to TRBJ2-4; the match to TRBD1 covers 7 bases. The CDR3 totals 13 residues. V lost 4 bases, J lost 9 bases, and 6 bases stayed unmatched. Germline-derived CDR1 and CDR2 are SGHTA and FQGNSA. This CDR3 is CASSSIGGGIQYF. The CDR3 nucleotides are TGTGCCAGCAGCTCCATAGGGGGCGGCATTCAGTACTTC.

The J gene is TRBJ1-5, the V gene TRBV30; D may be TRBD1 (5 bases). Germline V gene lookup returns CDR1 GTSNPN and CDR2 SVGIG (reference sequence). The germline V and J ends were trimmed by 3 bases and 5 bases, with 11 bases remaining between them. This CDR3 is built from 13 residues. CDR3 sequence reads: CAWREQEDQPQHF. In DNA form, the CDR3 reads TGTGCCTGGAGGGAACAGGAAGATCAGCCCCAGCATTTT.

The CDR3 sequence: CASSFGASSTDTQYF. Written as DNA, the CDR3 is TGTGCCAGCAGCTTTGGAGCGTCTAGCACAGATACGCAGTATTTT. This chain connects TRBV7-2 to TRBJ2-3; D is ambiguous. CDR3 size: 15 residues. V was trimmed by 3 bases and J by 0 bases, leaving 10 bases between them. CDR1 is SGHTA, CDR2 FQGNSA, per germline.